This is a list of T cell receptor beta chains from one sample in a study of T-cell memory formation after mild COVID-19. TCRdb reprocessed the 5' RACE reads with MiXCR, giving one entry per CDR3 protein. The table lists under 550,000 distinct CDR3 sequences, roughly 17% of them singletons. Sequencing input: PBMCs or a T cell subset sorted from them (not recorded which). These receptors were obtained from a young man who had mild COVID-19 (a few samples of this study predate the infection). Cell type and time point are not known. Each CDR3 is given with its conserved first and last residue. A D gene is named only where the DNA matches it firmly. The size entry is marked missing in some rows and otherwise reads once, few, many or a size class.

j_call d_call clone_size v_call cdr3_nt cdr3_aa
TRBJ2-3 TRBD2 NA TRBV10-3 TGTGCCATCAGTCCGACTAGCGGAAGCACAGATACGCAGTATTTT CAISPTSGSTDTQYF
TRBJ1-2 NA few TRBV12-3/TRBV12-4 TGTGCCAGCAGTTTCCGGGGAGGTGATGGCTACACCTTC CASSFRGGDGYTF
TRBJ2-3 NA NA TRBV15 TGTGCCACCAGCACCGGGACCCAACCCGATACGCAGTATTTT CATSTGTQPDTQYF
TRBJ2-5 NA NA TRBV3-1 TGTGCCAGCAGCCAAGATGTAAGCGTAGAGACCCAGTACTTC CASSQDVSVETQYF
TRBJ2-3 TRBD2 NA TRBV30 TGTGCCTGGAAACCGCGGGGGGCCCTTAGAAGCACAGATACGCAGTATTTT CAWKPRGALRSTDTQYF
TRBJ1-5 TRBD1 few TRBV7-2 TGTGCCAGCAGCTCCCGACAGGGCACGCCCCAGCATTTT CASSSRQGTPQHF
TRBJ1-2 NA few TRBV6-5 TGTGCCAGCAGTTACGACCCGGGCCCTAACTATGGCTACACCTTC CASSYDPGPNYGYTF
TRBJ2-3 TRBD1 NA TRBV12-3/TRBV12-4 TGTGCCAGCAGTTTAAAATTCGACAGGGGGACAGATACGCAGTATTTT CASSLKFDRGTDTQYF
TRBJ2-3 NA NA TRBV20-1 TGCAGTGCTAGACCCTCACCCCACACAGATACGCAGTATTTT CSARPSPHTDTQYF
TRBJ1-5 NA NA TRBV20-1 TGCAGTGCTAGAAGAGAACAGATCGACAATCAGCCCCAGCATTTT CSARREQIDNQPQHF
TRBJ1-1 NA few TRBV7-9 TGTGCCAGCAGTCCGACAGCTGGGCCCACTGAAGCTTTCTTT CASSPTAGPTEAFF
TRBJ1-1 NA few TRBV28 TGTGCCAGCAGCAACGACCCCCGGGAATGGAACACTGAAGCTTTCTTT CASSNDPREWNTEAFF
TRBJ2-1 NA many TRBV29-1 TGCAGCGTTGGAGGAGCAGACTACAATGAGCAGTTCTTC CSVGGADYNEQFF
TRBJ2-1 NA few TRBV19 TGTGCCAGTAGTATGGGAGCGTCCCGAGTCCAGCAGTTCTTC CASSMGASRVQQFF
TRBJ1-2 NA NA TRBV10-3 TGTGCCATCAGGGGGACTGATAACTATGGCTACACCTTC CAIRGTDNYGYTF
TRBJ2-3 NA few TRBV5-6 TGTGCCAGCAAGGTGCGGGGACCCGGCACAGATACGCAGTATTTT CASKVRGPGTDTQYF
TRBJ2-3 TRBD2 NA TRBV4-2 TGTGCCAGCAGCCAAGAACGGGGGGGCAGGACAGATACGCAGTATTTT CASSQERGGRTDTQYF
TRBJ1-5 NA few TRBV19 TGTGCCAGTAAAATCGGGGCCGCTAGTGTTATGCCCCAGCATTTT CASKIGAASVMPQHF
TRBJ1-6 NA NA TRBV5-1 TGCGCCAGCAGCCCGGTGCCCGGCGAGTCCTATAATTCACCCCTCCACTTT CASSPVPGESYNSPLHF
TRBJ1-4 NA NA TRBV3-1 TGTGCCAGCAGCCAAGATGGCGGCGTAGGTGAAAAACTGTTTTTT CASSQDGGVGEKLFF
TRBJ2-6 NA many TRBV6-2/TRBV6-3 TGTGCCAGCGCGACCTCTGGGGCCAACGTCCTGACTTTC CASATSGANVLTF
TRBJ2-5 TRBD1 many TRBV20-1 TGCAGTGCTAGAGACCAGGGGGCCCTTTTTCAAGAGACCCAGTACTTC CSARDQGALFQETQYF
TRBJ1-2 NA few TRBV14 TGTGCCACCCGGGACTCGGCAGCTCGCGGCTACACCTTC CATRDSAARGYTF
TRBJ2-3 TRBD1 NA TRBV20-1 TGCAGTGCTAGGACAGGGGATAGCACAGATACGCAGTATTTT CSARTGDSTDTQYF
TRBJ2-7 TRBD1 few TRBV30 TGTGCCTGGGCGGACAGGGGCGTAGGTGAGCAGTACTTC CAWADRGVGEQYF
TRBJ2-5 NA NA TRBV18 TGTGCCAGCTCACCAATAATAGGGCGACAAGAGACCCAGTACTTC CASSPIIGRQETQYF
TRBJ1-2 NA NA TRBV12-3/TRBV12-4 TGTGCCAGCAGTTCCCCCGGATGGTTCTATGGCTACACCTTC CASSSPGWFYGYTF
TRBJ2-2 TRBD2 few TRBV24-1 TGTGCCACCAGTGACTCCAGCGGGGTCGCCGGGGAGCTGTTTTTT CATSDSSGVAGELFF
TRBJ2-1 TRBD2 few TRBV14 TGTGCCAGCAGCAAGTCTAGCGGGGGGCGTTACCGCGACTCCTACAATGAGCAGTTCTTC CASSKSSGGRYRDSYNEQFF
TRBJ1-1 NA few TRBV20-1 TGCAGTGCCCCAAGGGCGGGGTACGTGAACACTGAAGCTTTCTTT CSAPRAGYVNTEAFF
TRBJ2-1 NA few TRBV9 TGTGCCAGCAGCACCCTCCGGATGGAGGAGCAGTTCTTC CASSTLRMEEQFF
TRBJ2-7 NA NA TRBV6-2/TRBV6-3 TGTGCCAGCAGTTGGCCCTCCTACGAGCAGTACTTC CASSWPSYEQYF
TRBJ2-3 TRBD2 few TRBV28 TGTGCCAGCAGTATAGCGGGGGGGAAAGATACGCAGTATTTT CASSIAGGKDTQYF
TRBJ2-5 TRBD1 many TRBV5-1 TGCGCCAGCAGCCCGATGTTACGACAGGGCGCGGAGACCCAGTACTTC CASSPMLRQGAETQYF
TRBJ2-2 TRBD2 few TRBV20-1 TGCAGTGCTAGACCCCTAGCGGACCCCAACACCGGGGAGCTGTTTTTT CSARPLADPNTGELFF
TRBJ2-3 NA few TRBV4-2 TGTGCCAGCAGCCAAGATGGGGGGGCTGGGAGCACAGATACGCAGTATTTT CASSQDGGAGSTDTQYF
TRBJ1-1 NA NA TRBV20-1 TGCAGTGCTAGAGATTTGGCGGAGAACACTGAAGCTTTCTTT CSARDLAENTEAFF
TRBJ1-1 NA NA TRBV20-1 TGCAGTGCCCTTGGGGCTTTCTTT CSALGAFF
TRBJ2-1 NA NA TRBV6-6 TGTGCCAGCAGTTGGTATAAAGATGAGGATGAGCAGTTCTTC CASSWYKDEDEQFF
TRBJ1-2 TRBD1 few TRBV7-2 TGTGCCAGCAGCTTAGCGCTAGGGACAGCCAACTATGGCTACACCTTC CASSLALGTANYGYTF
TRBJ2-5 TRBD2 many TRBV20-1 TGCAGTGCTAAATCCTTTTTTAGCGGGGGGGTAGAGACCCAGTACTTC CSAKSFFSGGVETQYF
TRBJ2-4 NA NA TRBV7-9 TGTGCCAGCAGCCCCCCGGGGGTAGCCAAAAACATTCAGTACTTC CASSPPGVAKNIQYF
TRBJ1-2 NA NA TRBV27 TGTGCCAGCAGCTCGATGGGATCCTATGGCTACACCTTC CASSSMGSYGYTF
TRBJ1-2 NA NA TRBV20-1 TGCAGTGCTCGGAAAAGGGGGGAAGGGTCCGATGGCTACACCTTC CSARKRGEGSDGYTF
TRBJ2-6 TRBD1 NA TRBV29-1 TGCAGCGTGGGACAGGGAATAGGCAACGTCCTGACTTTC CSVGQGIGNVLTF
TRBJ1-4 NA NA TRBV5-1 TGCGCCAGCAGCCAACGGATTACAACTAATGAAAAACTGTTTTTT CASSQRITTNEKLFF
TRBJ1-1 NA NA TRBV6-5 TGTGCCAGCAGTTACCTCTTGGGAGGTCCAGCTTTCTTT CASSYLLGGPAFF
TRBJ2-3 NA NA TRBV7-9 TGTGCCAGCAGCCCCGGGACTCCCAGACCAGATACGCAGTATTTT CASSPGTPRPDTQYF
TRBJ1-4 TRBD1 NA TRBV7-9 TGTGCCAGCAGCTCGATGGAAGGGACAGGGCCCTATGAAAAACTGTTTTTT CASSSMEGTGPYEKLFF
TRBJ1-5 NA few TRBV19 TGTGCCAGTAGAGGCCAAAGGTTACGGAATCAGCCCCAGCATTTT CASRGQRLRNQPQHF
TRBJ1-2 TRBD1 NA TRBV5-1 TGCGCCAGCAGCGGAACGACAGGGGATGGCTACACCTTC CASSGTTGDGYTF
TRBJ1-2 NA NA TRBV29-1 TGCAGCGTTGGCACCTATGGCTACACCTTC CSVGTYGYTF
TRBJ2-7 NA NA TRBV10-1 TGCGCCAGCAGTGAGTCGACGGGGACCTACGACGGGCAGTACTTC CASSESTGTYDGQYF
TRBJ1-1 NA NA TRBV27 TGTGCCAGCAGTTCAAAACCGGCCGTTCGCGCTTTCTTT CASSSKPAVRAFF
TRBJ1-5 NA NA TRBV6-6 TGTGCCAGCAGTTCGGCGACAGGTGATCAGCCCCAGCATTTT CASSSATGDQPQHF
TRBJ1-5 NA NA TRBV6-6 TGTGCCAGCAGTTACGCGGGGGCACCCCTGCCCCAGCATTTT CASSYAGAPLPQHF
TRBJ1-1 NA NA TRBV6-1 TGTGCCAGCTTTCGGGGCATGAACACTGAAGCTTTCTTT CASFRGMNTEAFF
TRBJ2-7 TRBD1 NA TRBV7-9 TGTGCCAGCAGCCTCGGTGGACAGGGAGGTGGGGAGCAGTACTTC CASSLGGQGGGEQYF